The 20 T cell receptor beta chains reported below all come from one sample, sequenced in a study of T cell changes during pregnancy in multiple sclerosis. The repertoire was sequenced with immunoSEQ multiplex PCR; TCRdb's copy has only in-frame clones and lacks some. The table records about 100,000 clones, approximately 94% of them present only once. The source was peripheral blood, collected in the second trimester of pregnancy. Receptor source: a female donor with multiple sclerosis, enrolled in a pregnancy study.

J is TRBJ2-7 and V is TRBV2; no reliable D call. The CDR3 is 12 amino acids. Deletions cut 6 bases from V and 3 bases from J, with 9 bases between. The V gene's germline CDR1 is SNHLY and CDR2 FYNNEI. CDR3: CASRPNNYEQYF. For the CDR3, the DNA is TGTGCCAGCAGACCCAACAACTACGAGCAGTACTTC.

The chain employs TRBV7-3 and TRBJ2-2, with unresolved D. Germline CDR1 and CDR2: SGHTA and FQGTGA. The CDR3 runs 14 residues. Trimming left V 2 bases short and J 1 base short, with 5 bases between. CDR3 residues: CASSLLVNTGELFF. The CDR3 DNA follows: TGTGCCAGCAGCTTATTAGTGAACACCGGGGAGCTGTTTTTT. Full variable domain (rest looked up from reference TRBV7-3 and TRBJ2-2): GAGVSQTPSNKVTEKGKYVELRCDPISGHTALYWYRQSLGQGPEFLIYFQGTGAADDSGLPNDRFFAVRPEGSVSTLKIQRTERGDSAVYLCASSLLVNTGELFFGEGSRLTVL.

The chain is built from TRBV14 and TRBJ2-1; D might be TRBD2 (6 bases). This CDR3 region has 14 residues. V lost 5 bases and J 1 base, leaving 9 bases between the germline ends. Germline values: CDR1 SGHDN, CDR2 FVKESK. This chain's CDR3 is CASSSLASYNEQFF. CDR3 DNA: TGTGCCAGCAGCTCTCTAGCGTCCTACAATGAGCAGTTCTTC. Variable domain in full (rest from reference TRBV14 and TRBJ2-1): EAGVTQFPSHSVIEKGQTVTLRCDPISGHDNLYWYRRVMGKEIKFLLHFVKESKQDESGMPNNRFLAERTGGTYSTLKVQPAELEDSGVYFCASSSLASYNEQFFGPGTRLTVL.

This chain connects TRBV19 to TRBJ1-5, with 7 bases aligning to TRBD1. The CDR3 contains 14 residues. Trimming cost V 10 bases and J 4 bases; bases outside gene matches: 10. The V gene's germline CDR1 is LNHDA and CDR2 SQIVND (reference sequence). The CDR3 here is CATMGDSLNQPQHF. CDR3 nucleotide sequence: TGTGCCACCATGGGGGACAGCCTTAATCAGCCCCAGCATTTT.

This chain connects TRBV7-2 to TRBJ2-5, with 8 bases fitting TRBD2. The V and J ends lost 5 bases and 1 base, in that order; junction bases with no gene match: 12. The CDR3 contains 17 residues. CDR1 and CDR2 from the germline V gene are SGHTA and FQGNSA. The DNA of the CDR3 is TGTGCCAGCAGCCTAGGGGCGGGACTAGGAGTCCAAGAGACCCAGTACTTC. Translated: CASSLGAGLGVQETQYF. The full variable domain, completed using reference TRBV7-2 and TRBJ2-5, is GAGVSQSPSNKVTEKGKDVELRCDPISGHTALYWYRQSLGQGLEFLIYFQGNSAPDKSGLPSDRFSAERTGGSVSTLTIQRTQQEDSAVYLCASSLGAGLGVQETQYFGPGTRLLVL.

This clone is a singleton in its sample. The chain combines TRBV7-2 with TRBJ1-1, with TRBD1 identical over 10 bases. V shed 4 bases, J shed 6 bases, and the junction held 5 bases outside the gene matches. CDR1 and CDR2 (germline): SGHTA, FQGNSA. This CDR3 is 14 amino acids long. CDR3 nucleotides: TGTGCCAGCAGCTCCGACAGGGGGCTGTCTGAAGCTTTCTTT. This gives the protein CASSSDRGLSEAFF.

This clone was counted between two and nine times. J is TRBJ2-1 and V is TRBV7-3; weak D call: TRBD2 (6 bases). Per germline, CDR1 SGHTA and CDR2 FQGTGA. V lost 0 bases and J lost 3, with 12 bases in between. This CDR3 has 16 amino acids. As DNA, the CDR3 is TGTGCCAGCAGCTTAACTAGGAGGGACGGCTACAATGAGCAGTTCTTC. Translated: CASSLTRRDGYNEQFF.

Here the CDR3 reads CASSFRTDPSTNQPQHF. The CDR3 nucleotides read TGTGCCAGCAGCTTTAGGACAGACCCTTCCACAAATCAGCCCCAGCATTTT. The V gene is TRBV9, the J gene TRBJ1-5, with a tentative D call TRBD1 (6 bases). The V end lost 4 bases, the J end lost 4 bases, and 21 bases lay between the germline ends. Germline-derived CDR1 and CDR2 are SGDLS and YYNGEE. The CDR3 has 17 amino acids. The variable domain in full, completed from reference TRBV9 and TRBJ1-5, reads DSGVTQTPKHLITATGQRVTLRCSPRSGDLSVYWYQQSLDQGLQFLIQYYNGEERAKGNILERFSAQQFPDLHSELNLSSLELGDSALYFCASSFRTDPSTNQPQHFGDGTRLSIL.

The chain recombines TRBV18 with TRBJ2-3; TRBD2 matches 9 bases. J was trimmed by 5 bases and V by 5 bases; bases with no gene match: 11. The CDR3 covers 16 residues. CDR1 is KGHSH and CDR2 is LQKENI in the germline V gene. The CDR3 is CASSTRSGGNQDTQYF. As DNA, the CDR3 is TGTGCCAGCTCAACTCGTAGCGGGGGCAACCAAGATACGCAGTATTTT.

This clone appeared a few times. The chain couples TRBV5-6 to TRBJ1-1; 7 bases line up with TRBD1. The CDR3 contains 14 residues. CDR1 is SGHDT and CDR2 is YYEEEE in the germline V gene. The V and J ends lost 5 bases and 4 bases, in that order; junction bases with no gene match: 8. The CDR3 coding sequence is TGTGCCAGCAGGCAGGGGGAGATTATCACTGAAGCTTTCTTT. This gives the protein CASRQGEIITEAFF.

V gene TRBV18 combines with J gene TRBJ2-2; TRBD1 aligns across 8 bases. The germline gives CDR1 KGHSH, CDR2 LQKENI. The CDR3 loop spans 17 amino acids. V lost 3 bases and J lost 4; bases outside the gene matches: 10. DNA for the CDR3: TGTGCCAGCTCACCGATTGCCGGGACAGGTTCCACCGGGGAGCTGTTTTTT. Translating gives CASSPIAGTGSTGELFF.

This chain joins TRBV19 and TRBJ1-2, with D perhaps matching TRBD1 (5 bases). The V end lost 3 bases, the J end lost 4 bases, and 15 bases lay between the germline ends. CDR3 length: 15 residues. Germline CDR1 reads LNHDA; CDR2 reads SQIVND (reference sequence). CDR3 sequence: CASSIARATIYGYTF. CDR3 DNA: TGTGCCAGTAGTATTGCCAGGGCTACAATCTATGGCTACACCTTC.

The rearrangement links TRBV19 to TRBJ2-1; TRBD2 agrees at 12 bases. Germline V gives CDR1 LNHDA, CDR2 SQIVND (reference sequence). Trimming cost V 5 bases and J 11 bases; bases outside gene matches: 13. The CDR3 consists of 16 residues. Here the CDR3 reads CASSPGASGGVWKQFF. The CDR3 region has the DNA TGTGCCAGTAGTCCGGGGGCTAGCGGGGGGGTTTGGAAGCAGTTCTTC.

The rearrangement uses TRBV28 and TRBJ2-2; 8 nucleotides agree with TRBD1. Germline V gene data show CDR1 as MDHEN and CDR2 as SYDVKM. V shed 10 bases and J 5 bases; nucleotides not matched to a gene: 9. This CDR3 region has 14 residues. In DNA, the CDR3 is TGTGCCACCCCGGGACGGACAGGGACCGGGGAGCTGTTTTTT. Translating it yields CATPGRTGTGELFF.

J is TRBJ2-2 and V is TRBV6-6; the D is unclear. CDR1 MNHNY and CDR2 SVGAGI come from the germline V gene (reference sequence). Trimming pared 5 bases from V and 1 base from J, leaving 8 bases between. This CDR3 contains 14 residues. CDR3 nucleotides: TGTGCCAGCAGTGCCCGACTGAACACCGGGGAGCTGTTTTTT. This gives the protein CASSARLNTGELFF.

The V call is TRBV7-3, the J call TRBJ2-3; a weak D match, TRBD2 (6 bases). The CDR3 sequence is 15 residues long. The V end was cut by 3 bases, the J end by 3 bases, with 13 bases between. Germline CDR1 is SGHTA and CDR2 is FQGTGA. CDR3 sequence: CASSFRMGGTDTQYF. CDR3 coding DNA: TGTGCCAGCAGCTTTAGGATGGGGGGTACAGATACGCAGTATTTT.

The chain is built from TRBV28 and TRBJ1-4; TRBD1 agrees at 8 bases. The germline gives CDR1 MDHEN, CDR2 SYDVKM. The CDR3 spans 14 residues. V was pared by 2 bases and J by 11 bases, with 7 bases of the junction left unmatched. CDR3 protein: CASSLRGTGRKLFF. The CDR3 DNA sequence: TGTGCCAGCAGTTTAAGGGGGACAGGCCGGAAACTGTTTTTT.

This chain connects TRBV30 to TRBJ2-5, with D possibly matching TRBD1 (6 bases). CDR1 is GTSNPN, CDR2 SVGIG, per germline (reference sequence). This CDR3 contains 14 residues. Between the trimmed V and J ends, which lost 2 bases and 1 base, there was a span of 11 bases. The DNA of the CDR3 is TGTGCCTGGAGTTCAGGGGTCGGCCAAGAGACCCAGTACTTC. Its protein is CAWSSGVGQETQYF. Filled out from reference TRBV30 and TRBJ2-5, the complete variable domain reads SQTIHQWPATLVQPVGSPLSLECTVEGTSNPNLYWYRQAAGRGLQLLFYSVGIGQISSEVPQNLSASRPQDRQFILSSKKLLLSDSGFYLCAWSSGVGQETQYFGPGTRLLVL.

V usage is TRBV2 and J usage is TRBJ1-1; maybe TRBD1 (5 bases). The V end was cut by 7 bases, the J end by 7 bases, with 25 bases between. Per germline, CDR1 SNHLY and CDR2 FYNNEI. This CDR3 spans 16 amino acids. CDR3 DNA sequence: TGTGCCAGCATCGTCAGATCCAGGGTAAATCAAGATGAAGCTTTCTTT. The encoded protein is CASIVRSRVNQDEAFF. The whole variable domain, remainder taken from reference TRBV2 and TRBJ1-1, is EPEVTQTPSHQVTQMGQEVILRCVPISNHLYFYWYRQILGQKVEFLVSFYNNEISEKSEIFDDQFSVERPDGSNFTLKIRSTKLEDSAMYFCASIVRSRVNQDEAFFGQGTRLTVV.

The chain links TRBV10-3 to TRBJ1-4, with TRBD1 identical over 9 bases. J gave up 3 bases and V 6 bases, and 2 bases lay outside the gene matches. The CDR3 sequence is 14 residues long. Germline V lookup: CDR1 ENHRY, CDR2 SYGVKD. DNA for the CDR3: TGTGCCATCAGCGACAGGGGGGCTAATGAAAAACTGTTTTTT. Translating it yields CAISDRGANEKLFF.